This T cell receptor beta chain came from a study of cytomegalovirus exposure and HLA in healthy donors. Study conclusions and caveats: Cytomegalovirus-associated status was assigned to about 170 TCR beta chains.

CDR1 is MNHNS, CDR2 SASEGT, per germline. V was shortened by 4 bases and J by 1 base, with 11 bases between the two germline ends. The CDR3 has 15 residues. Comment on this clone: Its antigen is undetermined.

Data came from immunoSEQ multiplex PCR; TCRdb stores just in-frame clones and leaves some out. The sample includes approximately 82,000 clones, around 92% of them seen just once. The source is a man between 18 and 29 years old in good health and CMV-seronegative. The V and J genes are TRBV6-1 and TRBJ1-3; the D is unclear. The sequenced material came from PBMCs. The CDR3 loop reads CASSVQTSSGNTIYF. CDR3 nucleotide sequence: TGTGCCAGCAGTGTACAGACATCATCTGGAAACACCATATATTTT.